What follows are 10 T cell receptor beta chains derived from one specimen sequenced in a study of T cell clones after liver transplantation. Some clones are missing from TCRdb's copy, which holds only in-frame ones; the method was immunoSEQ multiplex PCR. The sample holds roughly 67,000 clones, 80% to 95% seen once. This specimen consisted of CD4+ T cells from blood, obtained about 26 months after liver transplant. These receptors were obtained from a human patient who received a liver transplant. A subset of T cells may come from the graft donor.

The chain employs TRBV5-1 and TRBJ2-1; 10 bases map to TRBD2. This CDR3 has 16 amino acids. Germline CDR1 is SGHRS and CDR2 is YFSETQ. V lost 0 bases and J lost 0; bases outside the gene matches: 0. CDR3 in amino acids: CASSLASGSSYNEQFF. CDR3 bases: TGCGCCAGCAGCTTGGCTAGCGGGAGCTCCTACAATGAGCAGTTCTTC.

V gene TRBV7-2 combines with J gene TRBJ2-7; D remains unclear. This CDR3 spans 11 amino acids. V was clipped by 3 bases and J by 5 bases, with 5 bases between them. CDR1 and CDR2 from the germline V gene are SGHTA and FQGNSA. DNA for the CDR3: TGTGCCAGCAGCTTCTTCAACGAGCAGTACTTC. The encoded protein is CASSFFNEQYF. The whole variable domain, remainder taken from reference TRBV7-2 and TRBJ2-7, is GAGVSQSPSNKVTEKGKDVELRCDPISGHTALYWYRQSLGQGLEFLIYFQGNSAPDKSGLPSDRFSAERTGGSVSTLTIQRTQQEDSAVYLCASSFFNEQYFGPGTRLTVT.

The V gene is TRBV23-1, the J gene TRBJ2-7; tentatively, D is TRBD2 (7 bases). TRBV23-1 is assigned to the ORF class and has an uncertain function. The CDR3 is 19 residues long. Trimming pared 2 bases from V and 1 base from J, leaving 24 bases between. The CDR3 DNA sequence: TGCGCCAGCAGTCAACCCCTTGGCGGGAGAGGGGGGAGGTCCTACGAGCAGTACTTC. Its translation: CASSQPLGGRGGRSYEQYF.

The CDR3 bases are TGCAGCGCGAGGACCGGGACATACGGCACAGATACGCAGTATTTT. It encodes CSARTGTYGTDTQYF. The V and J genes are TRBV29-1 and TRBJ2-3, with D tentatively TRBD1 (6 bases). Trimming took 7 bases from V and 1 from J, leaving 18 bases between them. This CDR3 has 15 residues. Germline V gives CDR1 SQVTM, CDR2 ANQGSEA.

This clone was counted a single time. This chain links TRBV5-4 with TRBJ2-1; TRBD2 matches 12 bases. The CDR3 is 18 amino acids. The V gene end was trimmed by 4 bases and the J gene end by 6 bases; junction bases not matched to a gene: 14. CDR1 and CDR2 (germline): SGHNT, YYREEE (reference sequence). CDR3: CASSPLGLAGIRANEQFF. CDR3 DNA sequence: TGTGCCAGCAGCCCGCTAGGACTAGCGGGAATTAGGGCCAATGAGCAGTTCTTC.

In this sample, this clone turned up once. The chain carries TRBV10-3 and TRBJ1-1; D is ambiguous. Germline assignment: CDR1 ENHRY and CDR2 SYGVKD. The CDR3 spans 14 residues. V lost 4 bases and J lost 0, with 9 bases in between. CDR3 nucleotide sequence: TGTGCCATCAGTGGAGAGATAATGAACACTGAAGCTTTCTTT. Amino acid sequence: CAISGEIMNTEAFF.

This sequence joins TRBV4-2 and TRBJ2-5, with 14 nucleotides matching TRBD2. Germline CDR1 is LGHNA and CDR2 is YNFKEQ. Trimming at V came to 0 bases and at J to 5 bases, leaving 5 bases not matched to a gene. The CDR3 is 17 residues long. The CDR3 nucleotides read TGTGCCAGCAGCCAAGATCCCGGGACTAGCGGGAGTGAGACCCAGTACTTC. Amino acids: CASSQDPGTSGSETQYF.

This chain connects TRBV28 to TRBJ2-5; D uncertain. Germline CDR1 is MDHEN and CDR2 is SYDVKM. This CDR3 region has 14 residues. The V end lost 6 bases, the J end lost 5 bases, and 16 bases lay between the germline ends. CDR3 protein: CASRPSPPLETQYF. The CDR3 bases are TGTGCCAGCAGGCCAAGTCCCCCCCTCGAGACCCAGTACTTC.

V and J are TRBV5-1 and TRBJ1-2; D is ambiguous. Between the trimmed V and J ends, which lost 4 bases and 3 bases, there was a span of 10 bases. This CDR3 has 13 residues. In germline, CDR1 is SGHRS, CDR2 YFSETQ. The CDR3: CASSPLEDYGYTF. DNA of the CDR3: TGCGCCAGCAGCCCCCTCGAAGACTATGGCTACACCTTC.

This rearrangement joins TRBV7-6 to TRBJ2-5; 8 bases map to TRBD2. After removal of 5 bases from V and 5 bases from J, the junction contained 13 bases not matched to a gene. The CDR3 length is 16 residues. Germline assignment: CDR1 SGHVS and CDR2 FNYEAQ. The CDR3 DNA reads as TGTGCCAGCAGCCCCCGGGGGGGGTCCCCCAGGGAGACCCAGTACTTC. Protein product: CASSPRGGSPRETQYF. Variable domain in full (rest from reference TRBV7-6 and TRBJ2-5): GAGVSQSPRYKVTKRGQDVALRCDPISGHVSLYWYRQALGQGPEFLTYFNYEAQQDKSGLPNDRFSAERPEGSISTLTIQRTEQRDSAMYRCASSPRGGSPRETQYFGPGTRLLVL.